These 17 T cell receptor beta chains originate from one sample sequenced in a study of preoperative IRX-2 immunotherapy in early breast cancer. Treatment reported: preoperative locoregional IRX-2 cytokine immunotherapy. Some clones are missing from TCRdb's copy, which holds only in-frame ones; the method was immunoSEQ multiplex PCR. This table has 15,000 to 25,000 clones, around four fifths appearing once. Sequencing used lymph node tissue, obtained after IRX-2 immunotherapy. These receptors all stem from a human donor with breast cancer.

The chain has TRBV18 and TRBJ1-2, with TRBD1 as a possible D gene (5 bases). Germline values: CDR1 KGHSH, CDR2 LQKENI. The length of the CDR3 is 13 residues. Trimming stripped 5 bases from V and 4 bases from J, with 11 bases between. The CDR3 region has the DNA TGTGCCAGCTCAGACGACAGAACCTATGGCTACACCTTC. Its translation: CASSDDRTYGYTF. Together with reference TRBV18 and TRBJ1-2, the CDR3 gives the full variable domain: NAGVMQNPRHLVRRRGQEARLRCSPMKGHSHVYWYRQLPEEGLKFMVYLQKENIIDESGMPKERFSAEFPKEGPSILRIQQVVRGDSAAYFCASSDDRTYGYTFGSGTRLTVV.

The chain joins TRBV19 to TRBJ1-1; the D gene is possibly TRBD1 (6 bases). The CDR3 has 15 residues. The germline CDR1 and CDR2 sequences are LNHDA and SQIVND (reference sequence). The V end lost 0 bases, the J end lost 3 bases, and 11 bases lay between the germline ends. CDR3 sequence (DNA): TGTGCCAGTAGTATAGATTCGGACAGTTACACTGAAGCTTTCTTT. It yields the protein CASSIDSDSYTEAFF.

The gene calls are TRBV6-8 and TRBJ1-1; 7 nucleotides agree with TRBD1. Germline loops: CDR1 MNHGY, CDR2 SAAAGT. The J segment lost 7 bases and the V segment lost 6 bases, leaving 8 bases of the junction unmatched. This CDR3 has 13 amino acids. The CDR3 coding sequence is TGTGCCAGCAGCTCCCAACAGGGGAATGAAGCTTTCTTT. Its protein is CASSSQQGNEAFF.

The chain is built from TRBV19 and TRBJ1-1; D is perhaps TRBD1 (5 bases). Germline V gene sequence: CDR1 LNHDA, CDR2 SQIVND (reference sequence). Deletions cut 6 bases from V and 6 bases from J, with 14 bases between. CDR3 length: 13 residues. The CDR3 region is CASRPPGPAEAFF. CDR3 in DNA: TGTGCCAGTAGACCGCCGGGACCGGCTGAAGCTTTCTTT.

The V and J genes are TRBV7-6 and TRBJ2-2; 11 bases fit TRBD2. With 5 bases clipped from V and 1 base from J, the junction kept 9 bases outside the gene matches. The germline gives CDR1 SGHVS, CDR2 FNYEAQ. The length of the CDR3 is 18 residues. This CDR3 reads CASSTGLAVVGNTGELFF. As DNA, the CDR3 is TGTGCCAGCAGCACGGGACTAGCGGTAGTAGGGAACACCGGGGAGCTGTTTTTT.

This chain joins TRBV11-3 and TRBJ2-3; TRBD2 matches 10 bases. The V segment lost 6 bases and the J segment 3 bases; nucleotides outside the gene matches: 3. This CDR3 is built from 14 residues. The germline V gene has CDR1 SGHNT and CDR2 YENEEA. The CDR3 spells CASRAGGATDTQYF. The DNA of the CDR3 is TGTGCCAGCAGAGCGGGGGGGGCAACAGATACGCAGTATTTT.

The CDR3 loop is CSVRLNGQGSSPLHF. The CDR3 DNA is TGCAGCGTTCGTCTAAACGGACAGGGGAGTTCACCCCTCCACTTT. The V and J genes are TRBV29-1 and TRBJ1-6, with 9 bases matching TRBD1. The CDR3 runs 15 residues. Germline V gives CDR1 SQVTM, CDR2 ANQGSEA. Trimming removed 5 bases from V and 9 bases from J; junction bases left unmatched: 11.

CDR3 bases: TGCGCCAGCAGCTCAGGAGCCTCTGGAAACACCATATATTTT. Amino acid sequence: CASSSGASGNTIYF. The chain combines TRBV5-1 with TRBJ1-3; D is uncertain. With 3 bases removed from V and 0 bases from J, the gap between germline ends came to 7 bases. The germline CDR1 and CDR2 sequences are SGHRS and YFSETQ. The CDR3 loop spans 14 amino acids. Filled out from reference TRBV5-1 and TRBJ1-3, the complete variable domain reads KAGVTQTPRYLIKTRGQQVTLSCSPISGHRSVSWYQQTPGQGLQFLFEYFSETQRNKGNFPGRFSGRQFSNSRSEMNVSTLELGDSALYLCASSSGASGNTIYFGEGSWLTVV.

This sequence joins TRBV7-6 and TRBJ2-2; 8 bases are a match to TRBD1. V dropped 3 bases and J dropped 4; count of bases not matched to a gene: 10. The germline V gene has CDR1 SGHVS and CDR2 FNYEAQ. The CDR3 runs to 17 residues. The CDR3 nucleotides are TGTGCCAGCAGCTTGTTAATCAGGGGGCGAGGCACCGGGGAGCTGTTTTTT. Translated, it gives CASSLLIRGRGTGELFF.

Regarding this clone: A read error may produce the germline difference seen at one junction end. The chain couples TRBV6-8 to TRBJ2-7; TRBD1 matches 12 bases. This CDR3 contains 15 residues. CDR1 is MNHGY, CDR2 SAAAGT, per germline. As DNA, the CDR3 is TGTGCCATCAGTGGTACCGGGACAGGGGGCCACGAGCAGTACTTC. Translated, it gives CAISGTGTGGHEQYF.

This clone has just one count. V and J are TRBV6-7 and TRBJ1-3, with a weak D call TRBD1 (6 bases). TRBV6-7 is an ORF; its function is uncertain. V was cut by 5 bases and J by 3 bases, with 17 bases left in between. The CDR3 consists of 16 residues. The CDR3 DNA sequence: TGTGCCAGCAGTGAAGAGGGGGGAGGGGTTGGAAACACCATATATTTT. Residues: CASSEEGGGVGNTIYF.

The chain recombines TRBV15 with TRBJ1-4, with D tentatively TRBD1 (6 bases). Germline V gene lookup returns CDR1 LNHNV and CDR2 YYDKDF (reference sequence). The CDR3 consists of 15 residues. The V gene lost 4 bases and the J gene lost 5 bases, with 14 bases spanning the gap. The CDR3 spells CATSTGGTRNEKLFF. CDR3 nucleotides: TGTGCCACCAGCACCGGGGGGACAAGGAATGAAAAACTGTTTTTT.

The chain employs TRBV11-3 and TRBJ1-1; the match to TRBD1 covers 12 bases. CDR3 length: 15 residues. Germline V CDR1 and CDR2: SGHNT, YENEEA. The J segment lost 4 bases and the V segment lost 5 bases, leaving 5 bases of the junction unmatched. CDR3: CASSTGQGAATEAFF. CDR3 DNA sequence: TGTGCCAGCAGCACGGGACAGGGGGCGGCCACTGAAGCTTTCTTT.

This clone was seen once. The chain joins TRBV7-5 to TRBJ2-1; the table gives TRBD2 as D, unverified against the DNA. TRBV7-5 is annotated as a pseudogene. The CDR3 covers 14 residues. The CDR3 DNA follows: TGTGCCAGCAGTTCCCGGAGCTCCTACAATGAGCAGTTCTTC. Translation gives CASSSRSSYNEQFF.

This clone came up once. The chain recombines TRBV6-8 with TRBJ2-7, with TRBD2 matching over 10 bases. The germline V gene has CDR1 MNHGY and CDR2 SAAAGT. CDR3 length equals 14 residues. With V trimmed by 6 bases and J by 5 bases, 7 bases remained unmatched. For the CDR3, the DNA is TGTGCCAGCAGACTAGCGGGGTTCGTCGACGAGCAGTACTTC. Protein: CASRLAGFVDEQYF.

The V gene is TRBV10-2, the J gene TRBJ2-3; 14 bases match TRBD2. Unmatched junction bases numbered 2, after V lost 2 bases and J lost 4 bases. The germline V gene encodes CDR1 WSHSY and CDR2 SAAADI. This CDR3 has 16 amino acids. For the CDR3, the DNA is TGCGCCAGCAGTGAGCGGGGACTAGCGGGAGCAGATACGCAGTATTTT. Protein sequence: CASSERGLAGADTQYF.

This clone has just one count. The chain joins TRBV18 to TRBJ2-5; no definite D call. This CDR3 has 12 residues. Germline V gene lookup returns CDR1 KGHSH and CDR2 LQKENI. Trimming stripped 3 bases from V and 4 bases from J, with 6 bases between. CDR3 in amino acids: CASSPLGETQYF. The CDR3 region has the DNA TGTGCCAGCTCACCCCTTGGAGAGACCCAGTACTTC.